This record covers a single T cell receptor beta chain. It lacks a known antigen. Base qualities are not provided; no much larger clone lies one nucleotide away. Donors were roughly 40 systemically healthy Caucasian individuals from Russia aged roughly 6 to 100 years. Around 9.8 milliliters of peripheral blood were collected from each donor into EDTA-treated Vacutainer tubes. PBMCs were isolated by Ficoll-Paque density-gradient centrifugation, with at least 6 million obtained per sample. Total RNA was extracted from PBMCs with Trizol reagent, with at least 5 micrograms obtained per sample. Naive CD45RAhigh/CD27high T cell percentages were measured by flow cytometry on a PBMC aliquot from every donor. Library preparation used 5' RACE. TCRdb records Illumina HiSeq 2500 as the sequencer. A second PCR of roughly 6 to 12 cycles was run with a J-beta primer mix and a sample-barcoded 5' primer. A template-switch 5' adaptor carrying 12 random nucleotides introduced a unique molecular identifier onto each TCR beta cDNA molecule. Each sample yielded at least 2.5 million CDR3-containing paired-end reads. The Mint cDNA synthesis kit, primed by a TRBC-specific oligonucleotide, was used to synthesize first-strand cDNA from all RNA. All cDNA was treated with uracil-DNA glycosylase and then went through a first 18-cycle PCR with the universal primers M1SS and BC2_uni_R. Per the source publication's procedure: Normalization of each sample was performed by random selection of 1 million high-quality reads, each carrying a distinct molecular identifier. Instead of being binned into consensus sequences, reads with shared molecular identifiers were discarded. MiTCR, set to a Q25 quality threshold and the strictest error-elimination algorithm, was used for CDR3 identification, clonotype clustering and error correction. A nonparametric unseen species model with Euler transformation was used to estimate lower-bound total TCR beta diversity. Starting from the raw public reads, TCRdb applied fastp trimming at Q25, assembled clones with MiXCR and retained in-frame beta chains. Here each entry gathers all rows of one CDR3 protein and keeps the most common genes and DNA. What appears here as the V and J calls and clone size reflects TCRdb's work, not the paper's. The sample table shows approximately 770,000 distinct CDR3 sequences, and over 45% are seen once. The ten most abundant clones make up approximately 21% of the sample.

This sample is drawn from a study of blood T cells in healthy people across ages (dated by TCRdb to between 2015 and 2017). Context from the whole study: In model experiments, roughly one uniquely barcoded TCR beta cDNA molecule per two T cells was captured by template switching. The study analyzed two additional independent replicas of 1 million unique cDNA reads from the same blood draw for two donors, one aged 18 to 30 and one aged 80 or older. Using deep sequencing normalized with unique cDNA molecular identifiers, the study measured how TCR beta repertoire diversity changes with age. Four age groups were formed from the donors: young (average about 17 years), middle-aged (approximately 39), aged (roughly 58) and long-lived (about 80). Donors of different ages were randomly distributed across sequencing lanes to avoid experimental bias. Broad study findings and their caveats: Estimates of total diversity based on one million sequenced T cells were regarded as lower bounds and as underestimates. Observed TCR beta diversity per million T cells fell roughly linearly with age, and a significant reduction was already apparent by age roughly 41. Because donor CMV infection status was unknown, age-related changes in expanded clonotypes were potentially confounded. Compared with the aged group, more naive CD4+ T cells, fewer expanded clones and increased TCR diversity were shown by the long-lived group, suggesting age selection. Bulk unsorted PBMC profiling prevented conclusive comparison of naive and antigen-experienced compartments. A strong correlation was found between observed TCR beta diversity and the percentage of naive T cells measured by flow cytometry.

Spanning cysteine to phenylalanine, the CDR3 consists of 15 amino acids. Only the CDR3 region is kept as DNA, spanning 45 bases read in frame from base 1. The germline V gene (reference sequence) yields MNHEY for CDR1 and SMNVEV for CDR2. Trimming leaves V shorter by 6 bases and J shorter by 0 bases, with the junction holding 6 bases beyond the gene matches. This receptor was identified in a man younger than 45 in good health. The chain employs TRBV27 and TRBJ1-1, with 8 central nucleotides matching TRBD1. Sequencing was done on a sample of blood. The sequenced DNA: TGTGCCAGCAGGCGGACAGGGCGAATGAACACTGAAGCTTTCTTT. Its protein is CASRRTGRMNTEAFF.